A single T cell receptor beta chain is shown here with its context. As yet, its antigen is unknown. This specimen belongs to a study of T cell responses to AZD1222 COVID-19 vaccine. Overall study findings and caveats: The number of AZD1222 recipients seropositive at baseline was only 6 or 7.

Using immunoSEQ multiplex PCR, the repertoire was profiled, and TCRdb retains in-frame clones only, with some absent. This table holds some 150,000 clones, over 75% found once. Germline V lookup: CDR1 KGHSY, CDR2 FQNENV. The CDR3 runs 14 residues. The germline V and J ends were trimmed by 0 bases and 2 bases, with 5 bases remaining between them. This TCR was recovered from an adult who received the MenACWY meningococcal vaccine as a control. Sequencing used peripheral blood, obtained 28 days after the second dose of the MenACWY control vaccine. The chain carries TRBV16 and TRBJ1-5; D remains ambiguous. CDR3 DNA sequence: TGTGCCAGCAGCCAATCCTACGGCAATCAGCCCCAGCATTTT. Translating gives CASSQSYGNQPQHF. The variable domain in full, with the rest retrieved from reference TRBV16 and TRBJ1-5, is GEEVAQTPKHLVRGEGQKAKLYCAPIKGHSYVFWYQQVLKNEFKFLISFQNENVFDETGMPKERFSAKCLPNSPCSLEIQATKLEDSAVYFCASSQSYGNQPQHFGDGTRLSIL.